Listed below are T cell receptor beta chains from one sample, sequenced in a study of blood T cell repertoires in COVID-19. Some clones are missing from TCRdb's copy, which holds only in-frame ones; the method was immunoSEQ multiplex PCR. The sample carries 100,000 to 150,000 clones, 84% recorded once. Material for sequencing was peripheral blood. The source of these receptors is a woman between 55 and 75 years old with acute or convalescent COVID-19. CDR3s include the opening cysteine and the closing phenylalanine or tryptophan. The D gene is left open where the match is weak. Clone size appears in some rows only: once, few, many, or a class for an expanded clone.

clone size: -
J gene: TRBJ1-2
D gene: TRBD1
V gene: TRBV3-1/TRBV3-2
CDR3 DNA: TGTGCCAGCAGCCAAGAAGGACAGGGGGCAATCTATGGCTACACCTTC
CDR3 protein: CASSQEGQGAIYGYTF

clone size: -
J gene: TRBJ1-3
D gene: TRBD1
V gene: TRBV9
CDR3 DNA: TGTGCCAGCAGCGTGACAGGGGCTGGAAACACCATATATTTT
CDR3 protein: CASSVTGAGNTIYF

clone size: -
J gene: TRBJ2-2
D gene: TRBD1
V gene: TRBV30
CDR3 DNA: TGTGCCTGGACCGCCTCCGTGGGACAGGGGCCCGGGGAGCTGTTTTTT
CDR3 protein: CAWTASVGQGPGELFF

clone size: -
J gene: TRBJ1-3
D gene: -
V gene: TRBV2
CDR3 DNA: TGTGCCAGCCTCCGCGGGGAGGCCCCACGAAACACCATATATTTT
CDR3 protein: CASLRGEAPRNTIYF

clone size: -
J gene: TRBJ1-4
D gene: -
V gene: TRBV30
CDR3 DNA: TGTGCCTGCGGAGGGGCTAGGCCCGCGGGGGAAAAACTGTTTTTT
CDR3 protein: CACGGARPAGEKLFF

clone size: -
J gene: TRBJ1-4
D gene: -
V gene: TRBV19
CDR3 DNA: TGTGCCACCGCACAGGGTCTTACTAATGAAAAACTGTTTTTT
CDR3 protein: CATAQGLTNEKLFF

clone size: -
J gene: TRBJ2-5
D gene: TRBD1
V gene: TRBV19
CDR3 DNA: TGTGCCAGTAGTACCATGACAGGGGGCTCGGTGACCCAGTACTTC
CDR3 protein: CASSTMTGGSVTQYF

clone size: -
J gene: TRBJ2-6
D gene: TRBD1
V gene: TRBV27
CDR3 DNA: TGTGCCAGCGGGGACAGGGCTCCCCCCTCTGGGGCCAACGTCCTGACTTTC
CDR3 protein: CASGDRAPPSGANVLTF

clone size: -
J gene: TRBJ1-2
D gene: TRBD1
V gene: TRBV28
CDR3 DNA: TGTGCCAGCAGCAAACCCGGGACAGGGAACTATGGCTACACCTTC
CDR3 protein: CASSKPGTGNYGYTF

clone size: few
J gene: TRBJ2-7
D gene: TRBD1
V gene: TRBV6-5
CDR3 DNA: TGTGCCAGCAGGACAGGGGGCTCCTACGAGCAGTACTTC
CDR3 protein: CASRTGGSYEQYF

clone size: -
J gene: TRBJ1-2
D gene: -
V gene: TRBV19
CDR3 DNA: TGTGCCAGTAGCCTCGGAGATGGACTCGGAGTGTACACCTTC
CDR3 protein: CASSLGDGLGVYTF